This is a list of T cell receptor beta chains from one sample in a study of identical twins. TCRdb passed the 5' RACE reads through MiXCR, listing each CDR3 protein once. The table records hundreds of thousands of distinct CDR3 sequences, roughly 7.2% of them present only once. These data also formed part of another study, on yellow fever vaccine responses in identical twins.

The specimen sequenced was PBMCs. The source is a woman younger than 35 in good health. The CDR3 runs from the conserved cysteine through the conserved F or W. A D gene is named only where the DNA matches it firmly. The size entry is marked missing in some rows and otherwise reads once, few, many or a size class.

d_call	j_call	clone_size	v_call	cdr3_aa	cdr3_nt
.	TRBJ1-2	few	TRBV3-1	CASSQDERGRNGYTF	TGTGCCAGCAGCCAAGATGAGAGGGGGAGGAATGGCTACACCTTC
TRBD2	TRBJ2-7	.	TRBV7-2	CSSSFLAGEAYEQYF	TGTTCCAGCAGCTTCCTAGCGGGAGAGGCCTACGAGCAGTACTTC
.	TRBJ1-2	.	TRBV7-6	CASSPTTGFGYTF	TGTGCCAGCAGCCCCACTACAGGGTTTGGCTACACCTTC
.	TRBJ2-1	few	TRBV2	CASSEVVSSSYNEQFF	TGTGCCAGCAGTGAAGTAGTCTCGAGCTCCTACAATGAGCAGTTCTTC
TRBD1	TRBJ1-3	many	TRBV12-3/TRBV12-4	CASTDRVGNTIYF	TGTGCCAGCACCGACAGGGTTGGAAACACCATATATTTT
.	TRBJ2-1	.	TRBV24-1	CATSDFKSARADNEQFF	TGTGCCACCAGTGATTTCAAGTCGGCCCGGGCGGACAATGAGCAGTTCTTC
TRBD2	TRBJ2-1	.	TRBV29-1	CSAQREYDEQFF	TGCAGCGCCCAGCGGGAATATGATGAGCAGTTCTTC
.	TRBJ1-2	few	TRBV20-1	CSASWQTLPLRGYTF	TGCAGTGCTAGTTGGCAGACCCTACCCCTGAGGGGCTACACCTTC
.	TRBJ2-3	many	TRBV18	CASSPRPDEVQYF	TGTGCCAGCTCACCTCGGCCCGACGAGGTGCAGTATTTT
.	TRBJ2-1	few	TRBV18	CASSPPSGVYNEQFF	TGTGCCAGCTCACCTCCGAGTGGGGTCTACAATGAGCAGTTCTTC
.	TRBJ2-2	many	TRBV5-1	CASSPARSGELFF	TGCGCCAGCAGCCCGGCCCGGAGCGGGGAGCTGTTTTTT
.	TRBJ1-4	.	TRBV5-1	CASRWGPNEKLFF	TGCGCCAGCCGTTGGGGGCCTAATGAAAAACTGTTTTTT
TRBD1	TRBJ1-1	many	TRBV29-1	CSVVGTDEAFF	TGCAGCGTTGTAGGGACAGATGAAGCTTTCTTT
.	TRBJ1-2	many	TRBV20-1	CSAGHQEWGYTF	TGCAGTGCTGGACATCAGGAGTGGGGCTACACCTTC
TRBD2	TRBJ2-1	many	TRBV5-1	CASSRTSGARQFF	TGCGCCAGCAGCCGGACTAGCGGGGCTCGGCAGTTCTTC
TRBD2	TRBJ2-5	few	TRBV20-1	CSARVAGGGVGQETQYF	TGCAGTGCTAGAGTAGCCGGCGGGGGGGTGGGACAAGAGACCCAGTACTTC
.	TRBJ1-2	many	TRBV11-2	CASSLVSAGYTF	TGTGCCAGCAGCTTGGTGTCCGCCGGCTACACCTTC
.	TRBJ2-5	few	TRBV28	CASSLFSYQETQYF	TGTGCCAGCAGTTTATTCTCATACCAAGAGACCCAGTACTTC
.	TRBJ1-6	few	TRBV3-1	CASSHKIANSPLHF	TGTGCCAGCAGCCACAAGATAGCTAATTCACCCCTCCACTTT
.	TRBJ2-4	many	TRBV2	CASSQVLAKNIQYF	TGTGCCAGCAGTCAGGTGCTAGCCAAAAACATTCAGTACTTC
TRBD2	TRBJ2-2	.	TRBV5-5	CASSLEERENTGELFF	TGTGCCAGCAGCTTGGAGGAGCGGGAGAACACCGGGGAGCTGTTTTTT
TRBD1	TRBJ1-5	.	TRBV12-3/TRBV12-4	CASTWDRGGLSNQPQHF	TGTGCCAGCACCTGGGACAGGGGAGGCCTTAGCAATCAGCCCCAGCATTTT
.	TRBJ1-5	.	TRBV10-1	CASSEPGGNQPQHF	TGCGCCAGCAGTGAACCCGGCGGCAATCAGCCCCAGCATTTT
TRBD2	TRBJ2-1	.	TRBV7-2	CASSDHGGGENHNEQFF	TGTGCCAGCAGCGACCATGGGGGGGGGGAAAATCACAATGAGCAGTTCTTC
.	TRBJ2-7	.	TRBV28	CASSFGWGSYEQYF	TGTGCCAGCAGTTTTGGCTGGGGGTCCTACGAGCAGTACTTC
TRBD1	TRBJ2-7	few	TRBV5-4	CASSPAGDRAQYEQYF	TGTGCCAGCAGCCCTGCCGGAGACAGGGCTCAGTATGAGCAGTACTTC
TRBD2	TRBJ2-7	.	TRBV11-2	CASSLGKRASGTYEQYF	TGTGCCAGCAGCTTGGGAAAGAGGGCTAGCGGAACCTACGAGCAGTACTTC
.	TRBJ1-5	.	TRBV5-6	CASSLGERGYNQPQHF	TGTGCCAGCAGCTTGGGGGAAAGGGGTTACAATCAGCCCCAGCATTTT
TRBD2	TRBJ2-1	many	TRBV4-1	CASSLLAGVLNEQFF	TGCGCCAGCAGCTTACTAGCGGGAGTTCTGAATGAGCAGTTCTTC